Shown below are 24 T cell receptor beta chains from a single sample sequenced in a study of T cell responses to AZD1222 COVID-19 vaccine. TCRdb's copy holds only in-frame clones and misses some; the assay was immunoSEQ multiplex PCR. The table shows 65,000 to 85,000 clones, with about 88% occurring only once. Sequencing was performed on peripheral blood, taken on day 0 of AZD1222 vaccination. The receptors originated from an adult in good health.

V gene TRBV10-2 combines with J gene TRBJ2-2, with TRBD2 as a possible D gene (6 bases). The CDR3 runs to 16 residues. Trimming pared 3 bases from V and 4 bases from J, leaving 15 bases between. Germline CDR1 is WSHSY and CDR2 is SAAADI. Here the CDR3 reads CASSDPWGVATGELFF. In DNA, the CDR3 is TGCGCCAGCAGTGATCCCTGGGGGGTGGCCACCGGGGAGCTGTTTTTT.

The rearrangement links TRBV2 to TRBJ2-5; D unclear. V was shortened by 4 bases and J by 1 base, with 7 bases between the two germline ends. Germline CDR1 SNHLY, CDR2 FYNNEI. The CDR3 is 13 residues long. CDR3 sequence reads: CASSGNSQETQYF. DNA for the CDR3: TGTGCCAGCAGTGGTAACAGCCAAGAGACCCAGTACTTC.

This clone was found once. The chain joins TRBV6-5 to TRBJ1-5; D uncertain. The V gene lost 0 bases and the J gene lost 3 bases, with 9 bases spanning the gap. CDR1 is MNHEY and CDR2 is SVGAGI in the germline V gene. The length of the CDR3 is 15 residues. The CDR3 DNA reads TGTGCCAGCAGTTACTCTGCTGCACCCAATCAGCCCCAGCATTTT. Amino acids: CASSYSAAPNQPQHF.

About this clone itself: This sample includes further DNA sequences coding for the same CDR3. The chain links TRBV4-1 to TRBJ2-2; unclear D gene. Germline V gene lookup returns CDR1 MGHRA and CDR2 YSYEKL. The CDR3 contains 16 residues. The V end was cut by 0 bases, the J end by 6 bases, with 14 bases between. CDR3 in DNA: TGCGCCAGCAGCCAAGATTTGAGGTGGGTCGCCGGGGAGCTGTTTTTT. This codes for CASSQDLRWVAGELFF.

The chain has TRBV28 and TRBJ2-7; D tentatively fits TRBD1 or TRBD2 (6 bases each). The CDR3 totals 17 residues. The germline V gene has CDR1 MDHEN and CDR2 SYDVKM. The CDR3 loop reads CVPGAGLRILRSYEQYV. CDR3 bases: TGTGTCCCAGGGGCGGGGCTAAGGATCTTAAGGTCCTACGAGCAGTACGTC.

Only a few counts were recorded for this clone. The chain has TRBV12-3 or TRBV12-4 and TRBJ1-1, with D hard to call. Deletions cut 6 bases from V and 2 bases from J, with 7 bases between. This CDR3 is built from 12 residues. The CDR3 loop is CASSLFNTEAFF. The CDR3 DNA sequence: TGTGCCAGCAGCCTATTTAACACTGAAGCTTTCTTT.

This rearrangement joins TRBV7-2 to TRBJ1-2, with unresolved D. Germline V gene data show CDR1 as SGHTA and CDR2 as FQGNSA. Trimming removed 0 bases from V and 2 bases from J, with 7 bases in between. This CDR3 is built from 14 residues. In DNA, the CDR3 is TGTGCCAGCAGCTTAGCTTCAACCAACTATGGCTACACCTTC. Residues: CASSLASTNYGYTF.

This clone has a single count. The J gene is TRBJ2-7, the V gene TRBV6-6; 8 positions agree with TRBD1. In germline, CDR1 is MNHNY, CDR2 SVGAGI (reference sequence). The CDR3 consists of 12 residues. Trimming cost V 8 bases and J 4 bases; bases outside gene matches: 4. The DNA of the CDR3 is TGTGCCAGCTCACAGGGGGATTACGAGCAGTACGTC. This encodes CASSQGDYEQYV.

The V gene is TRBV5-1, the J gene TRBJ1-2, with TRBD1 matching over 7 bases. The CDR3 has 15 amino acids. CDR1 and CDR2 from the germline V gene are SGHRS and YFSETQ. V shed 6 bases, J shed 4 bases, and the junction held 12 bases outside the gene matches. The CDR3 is CASKLLPTGTYGYTF. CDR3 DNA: TGCGCCAGCAAGCTTCTACCGACAGGGACCTATGGCTACACCTTC.

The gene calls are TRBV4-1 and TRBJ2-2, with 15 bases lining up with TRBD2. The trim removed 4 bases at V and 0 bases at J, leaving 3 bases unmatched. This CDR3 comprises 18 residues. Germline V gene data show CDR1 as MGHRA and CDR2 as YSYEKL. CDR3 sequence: CASSPGLAGGTNTGELFF. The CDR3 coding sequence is TGCGCCAGCAGCCCAGGACTAGCGGGGGGGACGAACACCGGGGAGCTGTTTTTT.

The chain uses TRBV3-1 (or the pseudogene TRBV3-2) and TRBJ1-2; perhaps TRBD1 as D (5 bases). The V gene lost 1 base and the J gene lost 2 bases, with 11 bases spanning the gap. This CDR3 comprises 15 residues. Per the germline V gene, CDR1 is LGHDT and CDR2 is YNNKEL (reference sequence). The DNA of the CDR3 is TGTGCCAGCAGCCAAGTGGGACCCAGCAACTATGGCTACACCTTC. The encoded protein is CASSQVGPSNYGYTF.

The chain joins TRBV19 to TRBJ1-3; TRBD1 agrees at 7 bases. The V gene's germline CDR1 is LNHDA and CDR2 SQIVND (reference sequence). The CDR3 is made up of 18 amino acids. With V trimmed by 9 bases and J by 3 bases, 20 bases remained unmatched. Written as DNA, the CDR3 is TGTGCCAGCAGTCTCCAGATCCCCCTGACAGGGAGTGGAAACACCATATATTTT. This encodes CASSLQIPLTGSGNTIYF.

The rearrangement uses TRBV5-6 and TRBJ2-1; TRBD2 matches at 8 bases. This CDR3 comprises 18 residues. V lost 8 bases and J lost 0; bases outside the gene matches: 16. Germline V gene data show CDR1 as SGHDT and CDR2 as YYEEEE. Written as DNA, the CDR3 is TGTGCCAGTCAGCTCGGTCTAGCGGGCTTAAGCTCCTACAATGAGCAGTTCTTC. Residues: CASQLGLAGLSSYNEQFF.

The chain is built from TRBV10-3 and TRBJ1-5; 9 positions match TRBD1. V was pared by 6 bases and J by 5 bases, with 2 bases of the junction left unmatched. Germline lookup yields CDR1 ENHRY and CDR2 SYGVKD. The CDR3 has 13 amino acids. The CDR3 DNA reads TGTGCCATCAGAAGGGACAGGGATCAGCCCCAGCATTTT. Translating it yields CAIRRDRDQPQHF.

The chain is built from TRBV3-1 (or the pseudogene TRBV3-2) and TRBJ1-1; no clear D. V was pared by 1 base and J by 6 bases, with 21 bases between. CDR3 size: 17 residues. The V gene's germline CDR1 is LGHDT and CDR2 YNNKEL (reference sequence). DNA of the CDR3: TGTGCCAGCAGCCAAGTAAGTGGAGGACTGACGGTTGCTGAAGCTTTCTTT. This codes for CASSQVSGGLTVAEAFF.

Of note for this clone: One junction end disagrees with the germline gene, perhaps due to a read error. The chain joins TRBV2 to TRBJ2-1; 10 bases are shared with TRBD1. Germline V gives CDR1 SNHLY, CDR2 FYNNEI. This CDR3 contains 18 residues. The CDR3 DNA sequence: TGTGCCAGCAGTGAAACCCCCAAAGCGGGACAGGGGTACCCGACGGTGCTCTTC. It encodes CASSETPKAGQGYPTVLF.

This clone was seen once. The CDR3: CASSRGGSSYNEQFF. The DNA of the CDR3 is TGTGCCAGTAGTAGAGGCGGTAGCTCCTACAATGAGCAGTTCTTC. This chain joins TRBV19 and TRBJ2-1; no clear D gene. The V gene's germline CDR1 is LNHDA and CDR2 SQIVND (reference sequence). This CDR3 has 15 residues. Between the trimmed V and J ends, which lost 4 bases and 0 bases, there was a span of 10 bases.

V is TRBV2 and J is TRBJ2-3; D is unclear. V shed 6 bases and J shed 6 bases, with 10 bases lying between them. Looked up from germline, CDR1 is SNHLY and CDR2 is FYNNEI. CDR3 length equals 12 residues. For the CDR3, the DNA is TGTGCCAGCAGCGCGATAGGGGATACGCAGTATTTT. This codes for CASSAIGDTQYF.

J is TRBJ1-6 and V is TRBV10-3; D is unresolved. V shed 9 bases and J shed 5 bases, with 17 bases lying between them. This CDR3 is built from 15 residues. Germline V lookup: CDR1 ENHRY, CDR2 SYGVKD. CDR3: CAIRPSGPHNSPLHF. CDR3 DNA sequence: TGTGCCATAAGACCGTCAGGACCTCATAATTCACCCCTCCACTTT.

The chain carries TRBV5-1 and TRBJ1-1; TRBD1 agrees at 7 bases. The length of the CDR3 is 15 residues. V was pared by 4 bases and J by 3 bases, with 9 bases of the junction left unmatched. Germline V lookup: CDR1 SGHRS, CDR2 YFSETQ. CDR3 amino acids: CASSTRQGADTEAFF. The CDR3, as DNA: TGCGCCAGCAGCACACGACAGGGTGCAGACACTGAAGCTTTCTTT.

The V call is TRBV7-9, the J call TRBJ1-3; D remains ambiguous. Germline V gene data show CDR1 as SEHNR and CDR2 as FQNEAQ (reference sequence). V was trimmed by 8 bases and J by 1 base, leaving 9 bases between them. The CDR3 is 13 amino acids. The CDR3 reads CASGENSGNTIYF. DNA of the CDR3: TGTGCCAGCGGGGAGAATTCTGGAAACACCATATATTTT.

The CDR3 reads CASSPMGETQYF. In DNA, the CDR3 is TGTGCCAGCTCACCCATGGGGGAGACCCAGTACTTC. V and J are TRBV18 and TRBJ2-5; D uncertain. In germline, CDR1 is KGHSH, CDR2 LQKENI. The CDR3 has 12 amino acids. Trimming cost V 3 bases and J 5 bases, with 7 bases left between them.

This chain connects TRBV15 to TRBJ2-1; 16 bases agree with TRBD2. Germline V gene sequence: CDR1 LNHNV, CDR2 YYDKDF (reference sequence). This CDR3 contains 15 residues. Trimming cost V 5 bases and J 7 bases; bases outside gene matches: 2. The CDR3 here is CATSLGLAGGNEQFF. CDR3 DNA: TGTGCCACCAGCCTGGGACTAGCGGGAGGGAATGAGCAGTTCTTC.

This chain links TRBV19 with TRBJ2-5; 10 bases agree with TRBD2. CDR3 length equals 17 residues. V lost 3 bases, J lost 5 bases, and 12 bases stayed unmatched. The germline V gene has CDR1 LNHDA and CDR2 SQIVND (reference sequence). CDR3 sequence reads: CASSIFPSGRGSETQYF. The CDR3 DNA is TGTGCCAGTAGTATTTTTCCTAGCGGGAGAGGGTCGGAGACCCAGTACTTC.